This is a list of T cell receptor beta chains from one sample in a study of immune heterogeneity within non-small cell lung tumors. TCRdb processed the multiplex PCR reads anew with MiXCR; each CDR3 protein has one entry. The sample lists tens of thousands of distinct CDR3 sequences; around 30% were seen once. Material: lung tumor tissue. The receptors shown here come from a man aged 40-49 years with non-small cell lung cancer. The CDR3 runs from the conserved cysteine through the conserved F or W. The order of the fields is clone size, D gene, J gene, V gene, CDR3 protein, CDR3 DNA. D genes are given only for firm matches. For some rows the clone size is stated as once, few or many, or as a class when expanded; others skip it.

few | . | TRBJ2-5 | TRBV5-6 | CASSLRTVGTQYF | TGTGCCAGCAGCTTACGGACAGTGGGGACCCAGTACTTC
few | . | TRBJ2-1 | TRBV7-2 | CASSLDLSNNEQFF | TGTGCCAGCAGCTTAGATTTGTCGAACAATGAGCAGTTCTTC
many | . | TRBJ2-7 | TRBV28 | CASRSTLTYEQYF | TGTGCCAGCAGATCCACTCTCACCTACGAGCAGTACTTC
few | . | TRBJ2-1 | TRBV5-6 | CASLKVADHEQFF | TGTGCCAGCCTCAAGGTGGCGGATCATGAGCAGTTCTTC
. | . | TRBJ1-4 | TRBV5-4 | CASSFTSTNEKLFF | TGTGCCAGCAGCTTTACATCAACTAATGAAAAACTGTTTTTT
many | TRBD1 | TRBJ2-7 | TRBV10-3 | CASSGTDYEQYF | TGTGCTTCCTCTGGGACAGACTACGAGCAGTACTTC
. | . | TRBJ2-7 | TRBV4-1 | CASSPDNYEQYF | TGCGCCAGCAGCCCGGACAACTACGAGCAGTACTTC
. | TRBD2 | TRBJ2-2 | TRBV7-2 | CASSLAGGINTGELFF | TGTGCCAGCAGCTTAGCGGGAGGGATTAACACCGGGGAGCTGTTTTTT
. | . | TRBJ1-1 | TRBV9 | CASSADFGRAFF | TGTGCCAGCAGCGCCGACTTCGGCCGGGCTTTCTTT
. | . | TRBJ1-6 | TRBV30 | CAWSLEGRGNSPLHF | TGTGCCTGGAGCCTAGAGGGGCGCGGTAATTCACCCCTCCACTTT
. | TRBD2 | TRBJ2-1 | TRBV7-9 | CASSLSPAGDYNDQFF | TGTGCCAGCAGCCTCTCCCCAGCGGGAGACTACAATGATCAGTTCTTC
few | TRBD1 | TRBJ1-5 | TRBV14 | CASTSGQGYNQPQHF | TGTGCCAGCACCTCCGGACAGGGTTACAATCAGCCCCAGCATTTT
. | TRBD2 | TRBJ2-7 | TRBV7-9 | CASSSTGRTSGHYEQYF | TGTGCCAGCAGCTCGACGGGTCGGACTAGCGGCCATTACGAGCAGTACTTC
few | TRBD1 | TRBJ1-1 | TRBV6-6 | CASSYRDRNTEAFF | TGTGCCAGCAGTTACCGGGACAGGAACACTGAAGCTTTCTTT
few | TRBD2 | TRBJ2-5 | TRBV16 | CASSQFRGSGETQYF | TGTGCCAGCAGCCAATTCCGCGGGAGCGGAGAGACCCAGTACTTC
few | . | TRBJ2-3 | TRBV4-1 | CASSPLVAGGTDTQYF | TGCGCCAGCAGCCCTCTGGTCGCGGGTGGCACAGATACGCAGTATTTT
. | TRBD1 | TRBJ2-3 | TRBV11-3 | CASSSWTGGTDTQYF | TGTGCCAGCAGCTCGTGGACAGGGGGCACAGATACGCAGTATTTT
. | TRBD1 | TRBJ1-1 | TRBV28 | CASSQQTGLGEAFF | TGTGCCAGCAGCCAACAGACAGGGTTGGGTGAAGCTTTCTTT
. | . | TRBJ2-2 | TRBV10-3 | CAISEGGKFGGELFF | TGTGCCATCAGTGAGGGCGGGAAATTCGGCGGGGAGCTGTTTTTT
. | TRBD2 | TRBJ2-1 | TRBV10-2 | CASSTLAGRYNEQFF | TGCGCCAGCAGCACACTAGCGGGACGGTACAATGAGCAGTTCTTC
many | . | TRBJ2-5 | TRBV12-3/TRBV12-4 | CASSLRDIHQETQYF | TGTGCCAGCAGTTTAAGGGACATTCACCAAGAGACCCAGTACTTC
. | . | TRBJ1-1 | TRBV7-9 | CASSPDRTYKNTEAFF | TGTGCCAGCAGCCCCGACAGGACTTACAAGAACACTGAAGCTTTCTTT
. | TRBD2 | TRBJ2-3 | TRBV18 | CASSRRLEGGEDTQYF | TGTGCCAGCTCCAGAAGGCTAGAGGGAGGGGAAGATACGCAGTATTTT
few | . | TRBJ2-6 | TRBV6-2/TRBV6-3 | CASSSGSHSGANVLTF | TGTGCCAGCAGTTCAGGCAGCCACTCTGGGGCCAACGTCCTGACTTTC
few | . | TRBJ1-5 | TRBV30 | CAWSFGQGDQPQHF | TGTGCCTGGAGTTTCGGGCAGGGCGATCAGCCCCAGCATTTT
. | . | TRBJ2-1 | TRBV6-1 | CASSELAREQFF | TGTGCCAGCAGTGAATTAGCTCGTGAGCAGTTCTTC
. | TRBD1 | TRBJ2-1 | TRBV7-3 | CTSSSGQVQFF | TGTACCAGCAGTTCCGGACAGGTGCAGTTCTTC
. | . | TRBJ2-1 | TRBV12-3/TRBV12-4 | CASTPGTNSYNEQFF | TGTGCCAGCACCCCTGGTACCAACTCCTACAATGAGCAGTTCTTC
. | . | TRBJ2-3 | TRBV19 | CASSTLFTGTDTQYF | TGTGCCAGTAGTACCCTGTTTACTGGTACAGATACGCAGTATTTT
. | . | TRBJ2-1 | TRBV12-3/TRBV12-4 | CASSRRTSSYNEQFF | TGTGCCAGCAGTCGACGTACTAGCTCCTACAATGAGCAGTTCTTC
. | TRBD1 | TRBJ1-4 | TRBV6-1 | CASRAWTGGANEKLFF | TGTGCCAGCAGAGCCTGGACAGGGGGCGCGAATGAAAAACTGTTTTTT
. | . | TRBJ2-6 | TRBV5-1 | CASSRKSSGANVLTF | TGCGCCAGCAGTCGGAAGAGCTCTGGGGCCAACGTCCTGACTTTC
few | TRBD2 | TRBJ2-2 | TRBV20-1 | CSASRGTSGLYGELFF | TGCAGTGCCTCTAGGGGGACTAGCGGATTATACGGGGAGCTGTTTTTT
few | TRBD1 | TRBJ1-5 | TRBV6-1 | CASRPGQGGYRNQPQHF | TGTGCCAGCAGACCGGGACAGGGGGGATATCGCAATCAGCCCCAGCATTTT
. | TRBD2 | TRBJ2-1 | TRBV5-1 | CASSTITSGRPYNEQFF | TGCGCCAGCAGCACCATCACTAGCGGGAGGCCCTACAATGAGCAGTTCTTC
few | . | TRBJ2-1 | TRBV7-2 | CASAGTDYNEQFF | TGTGCCAGCGCGGGGACAGACTACAATGAGCAGTTCTTC
. | . | TRBJ2-2 | TRBV5-1 | CASRDRDRSGTGELFF | TGCGCCAGCAGGGACCGGGACCGATCGGGCACCGGGGAGCTGTTTTTT
. | . | TRBJ2-7 | TRBV4-1 | CASSQERGEQYF | TGCGCCAGCAGCCAAGAGAGAGGCGAGCAGTACTTC
few | TRBD2 | TRBJ2-2 | TRBV3-1 | CASSQGQGGRAGELFF | TGTGCCAGCAGCCAAGGGCAGGGAGGGCGAGCCGGGGAGCTGTTTTTT
few | TRBD1 | TRBJ2-7 | TRBV4-1 | CASSLNRGEGYEQYF | TGCGCCAGCAGCCTCAACAGGGGAGAGGGCTACGAGCAGTACTTC
. | . | TRBJ2-7 | TRBV5-1 | CASGRCAENYEQYF | TGCGCCAGCGGGCGGTGTGCTGAGAACTACGAGCAGTACTTC
. | TRBD1 | TRBJ2-7 | TRBV5-6 | CASSRQGLGEQYF | TGTGCCAGCAGCAGACAGGGATTGGGAGAGCAGTACTTC
few | . | TRBJ2-1 | TRBV19 | CASSIGSYNEQFF | TGTGCCAGTAGTATTGGCTCCTACAATGAGCAGTTCTTC
many | . | TRBJ1-2 | TRBV12-3/TRBV12-4 | CASRGQQGTYGYTF | TGTGCCAGCAGGGGACAACAGGGTACCTATGGCTACACCTTC